This section outlines one TCR beta chain sequence together with its context. Its cognate antigen is unknown. The sample comes from a study of T-cell memory formation after mild COVID-19. Looking at the study overall: Largely, TCR clusters stayed within a single donor. The study, taken as a whole, reports: There was a balanced CD4/CD8 profile in clones contracting day 15 to 85, and later expanders leaned CD4+. Whether day 37 second-wave clones are SARS-CoV-2-specific was not confirmed.

A 5'RACE reaction primed in the constant segment made cDNA libraries of TCR alpha and TCR beta, and these carried sample barcodes and UMIs. One entry per CDR3 protein results from TCRdb running MiXCR on the 5' RACE reads. The sample carries roughly 250,000 distinct CDR3 sequences, about a sixth recorded once. The germline CDR1 and CDR2 sequences are LGHNA and YSLEER. There are 17 residues in the CDR3. Trimming shortened V by 0 bases and J by 1 base, and 10 bases separated the two germline ends. The sequencing input was PBMCs or a T cell subset sorted from them (not recorded which). This chain joins TRBV4-3 and TRBJ2-6; weak D call: TRBD1 (6 bases). The sequence derives from a man between 18 and 35 years old who had mild COVID-19 (a few samples of this study predate the infection). Cell type and time point are not known. The CDR3 bases are TGCGCCAGCAGCCAAGACCTCAGGGGTTCTGGGGCCAACGTCCTGACTTTC. Translation gives CASSQDLRGSGANVLTF.